A selection of T cell receptor beta chains follows, all from one sample in a study of cytomegalovirus exposure and HLA in healthy donors. Produced via immunoSEQ multiplex PCR; TCRdb's table is partial and in-frame only. Here the sample spans about 150,000 clones, 65% to 75% being singletons. Material: PBMCs. Receptors originate from a man aged 18 to 35 in good health and CMV-seronegative. Each CDR3 is given with its conserved first and last residue. Fields, in order: J gene, clone size, D gene, V gene, CDR3 protein, CDR3 DNA. D genes are given only for firm matches. The size of a clone is reported for some rows only, either as once, few or many, or as a class for expanded clones.

j_call: TRBJ2-3; clone_size: .; d_call: TRBD1; v_call: TRBV5-4; cdr3_aa: CASRRQGAIGTDTQYF; cdr3_nt: TGTGCCAGCAGGAGACAGGGGGCGATCGGTACAGATACGCAGTATTTT
j_call: TRBJ1-3; clone_size: many; d_call: .; v_call: TRBV6-5; cdr3_aa: CASSSGLGNTIYF; cdr3_nt: TGTGCCAGCAGTTCCGGACTGGGAAACACCATATATTTT
j_call: TRBJ2-2; clone_size: few; d_call: TRBD1; v_call: TRBV6-1; cdr3_aa: CASSRTGVVGELFF; cdr3_nt: TGTGCCAGCAGTCGGACAGGGGTAGTCGGGGAGCTGTTTTTT
j_call: TRBJ2-7; clone_size: .; d_call: .; v_call: TRBV10-1; cdr3_aa: CASSETEPYEQYF; cdr3_nt: TGCGCCAGCAGTGAGACAGAACCCTACGAGCAGTACTTC
j_call: TRBJ1-2; clone_size: .; d_call: TRBD1; v_call: TRBV2; cdr3_aa: CASSVTGGLNGYTF; cdr3_nt: TGTGCCAGCAGCGTAACAGGGGGATTGAATGGCTACACCTTC
j_call: TRBJ2-5; clone_size: .; d_call: TRBD2; v_call: TRBV5-4; cdr3_aa: CASSSGTSGGQTQYF; cdr3_nt: TGTGCCAGCAGCTCCGGGACTAGCGGGGGTCAGACCCAGTACTTC
j_call: TRBJ1-5; clone_size: .; d_call: TRBD1; v_call: TRBV5-6; cdr3_aa: CASSRDRDRPQHF; cdr3_nt: TGTGCCAGCAGCCGCGACAGGGATCGGCCCCAGCATTTT
j_call: TRBJ1-1; clone_size: .; d_call: .; v_call: TRBV9; cdr3_aa: CASSVDGGGNTEAFF; cdr3_nt: TGTGCCAGCAGCGTAGACGGGGGGGGGAACACTGAAGCTTTCTTT
j_call: TRBJ1-1; clone_size: .; d_call: TRBD1; v_call: TRBV18; cdr3_aa: CASSPSTGSSTEAFF; cdr3_nt: TGTGCCAGCTCACCATCGACAGGGTCAAGTACTGAAGCTTTCTTT
j_call: TRBJ1-1; clone_size: few; d_call: .; v_call: TRBV6-1; cdr3_aa: CASSDPQMNTEAFF; cdr3_nt: TGTGCCAGCAGCGACCCACAGATGAACACTGAAGCTTTCTTT
j_call: TRBJ1-2; clone_size: .; d_call: .; v_call: TRBV19; cdr3_aa: CASSIFWTDNYGYTF; cdr3_nt: TGTGCCAGTAGTATATTTTGGACAGATAACTATGGCTACACCTTC
j_call: TRBJ1-1; clone_size: .; d_call: TRBD1; v_call: TRBV27; cdr3_aa: CASSFQGANTEAFF; cdr3_nt: TGTGCCAGCAGTTTCCAGGGGGCGAACACTGAAGCTTTCTTT
j_call: TRBJ2-6; clone_size: .; d_call: TRBD1; v_call: TRBV5-6; cdr3_aa: CASSLWNRGASGANGLTF; cdr3_nt: TGTGCCAGCAGCTTGTGGAACAGGGGAGCCTCTGGGGCCAACGGCCTGACTTTC
j_call: TRBJ1-6; clone_size: once; d_call: TRBD1; v_call: TRBV5-1; cdr3_aa: CASRLGQGEVNSPLHF; cdr3_nt: TGCGCCAGCCGTCTGGGACAGGGGGAAGTTAATTCACCCCTCCACTTT
j_call: TRBJ1-6; clone_size: once; d_call: .; v_call: TRBV5-4; cdr3_aa: CASSSLPGSSYNSPLHF; cdr3_nt: TGTGCCAGCAGTTCTTTGCCGGGTAGCTCCTATAATTCACCCCTCCACTTT
j_call: TRBJ2-2; clone_size: few; d_call: .; v_call: TRBV6-5; cdr3_aa: CASSYVRENTGELFF; cdr3_nt: TGTGCCAGCAGTTACGTCAGGGAGAACACCGGGGAGCTGTTTTTT
j_call: TRBJ1-4; clone_size: .; d_call: .; v_call: TRBV9; cdr3_aa: CASSVTRGPTNEKLFF; cdr3_nt: TGTGCCAGCAGCGTGACGCGAGGGCCGACTAATGAAAAACTGTTTTTT
j_call: TRBJ2-1; clone_size: .; d_call: TRBD2; v_call: TRBV29-1; cdr3_aa: CSVSRGGAGNEQFF; cdr3_nt: TGCAGCGTTTCCCGCGGGGGGGCGGGGAATGAGCAGTTCTTC
j_call: TRBJ1-1; clone_size: .; d_call: .; v_call: TRBV10-3; cdr3_aa: CAINDQQGQYTEAFF; cdr3_nt: TGTGCCATCAATGATCAACAAGGACAGTACACTGAAGCTTTCTTT
j_call: TRBJ1-1; clone_size: .; d_call: .; v_call: TRBV7-2; cdr3_aa: CASSRLERTEAFF; cdr3_nt: TGTGCCAGCAGCCGACTCGAAAGAACTGAAGCTTTCTTT
j_call: TRBJ1-6; clone_size: .; d_call: TRBD1; v_call: TRBV7-2; cdr3_aa: CASSLPGGGSPLHF; cdr3_nt: TGTGCCAGCAGCTTACCAGGGGGCGGTTCACCCCTCCACTTT
j_call: TRBJ1-6; clone_size: .; d_call: TRBD1; v_call: TRBV5-5; cdr3_aa: CASSSDRVDSPLHF; cdr3_nt: TGTGCCAGCAGCTCGGACAGGGTGGATTCACCCCTCCACTTT
j_call: TRBJ1-2; clone_size: .; d_call: TRBD1; v_call: TRBV6-1; cdr3_aa: CASSAIHRGQGYGYTF; cdr3_nt: TGTGCCAGCAGTGCCATTCACAGGGGGCAAGGCTATGGCTACACCTTC
j_call: TRBJ2-1; clone_size: .; d_call: .; v_call: TRBV6-1; cdr3_aa: CASREDSYNEQFF; cdr3_nt: TGTGCCAGCAGAGAGGACAGCTACAATGAGCAGTTCTTC
j_call: TRBJ2-3; clone_size: few; d_call: TRBD2; v_call: TRBV7-9; cdr3_aa: CASRSGLAGLGQYF; cdr3_nt: TGTGCCAGCAGGTCGGGACTAGCGGGGCTGGGACAGTATTTT
j_call: TRBJ2-1; clone_size: .; d_call: .; v_call: TRBV6-5; cdr3_aa: CASSNRDINYNEQFF; cdr3_nt: TGTGCCAGCAGTAACCGGGACATAAACTACAATGAGCAGTTCTTC